Included here is one T cell receptor (beta chain) sequence, with context. This table comes from immunoSEQ multiplex PCR, and its TCRdb copy is limited to in-frame clones, with some not included. The sample consists of fewer than 500,000 clones, roughly 77% of them appearing once. The germline V gene encodes CDR1 KGHDR and CDR2 SFDVKD. Trimming at V came to 4 bases and at J to 4 bases, leaving 19 bases not matched to a gene. There are 20 residues in the CDR3. The sample is drawn from a study of blood T cell repertoires in COVID-19. About the research overall: The United States, Italy and Spain provided the acute and convalescent COVID-19 samples. In each case, the material was cDNA or gDNA derived from T cells, B-cell-depleted T cells, or PBMCs.

This chain connects TRBV24-1 to TRBJ1-5, with 9 bases identical to TRBD1. Sequenced: peripheral blood. The sequence derives from a human donor with acute or convalescent COVID-19. The donor label of this sample is uncertain. The CDR3 is CATSEPPSNTGGLGNQPQHF. The CDR3 DNA reads as TGTGCCACCAGTGAACCTCCTAGTAATACAGGGGGCCTGGGGAATCAGCCCCAGCATTTT.